This T cell receptor (beta chain) was captured in a study of blood T cell repertoires in COVID-19 (dated by TCRdb to about 2020). A note on the overall study: Samples from collaborators originated in the United States, Italy and Spain and spanned both the acute and convalescent phases of COVID-19. The samples were drawn from two sources: the first 160 participants of the ongoing ImmuneRACE study, and over 950 subjects contributed by 6 global collaborators. Where available, HLA class I and class II types were obtained from metadata supplied by the sample provider rather than from assay-based typing. The prospective study material was composed of cDNA or gDNA derived from T cells, B-cell-depleted T cells, or PBMCs. A de-identified subject ID, COVID-19 status, age in years and sex were almost always included in the sample metadata. The repertoires were made available in a free public database intended to serve as a resource for research on the immune response to SARS-CoV-2. Deeply sampled blood TCRbeta repertoires from subjects exposed to, actively infected with, or recovered from COVID-19 were included in the dataset.

Here V drops 4 bases and J drops 4 bases, and the junction holds 11 bases not matched to any gene. Including the terminal cysteine and phenylalanine, the CDR3 comprises 16 residues. Only CDR3 DNA is held: 48 bases, read in frame from base 1. As encoded in the germline V gene, CDR1 is SGDLS while CDR2 is YYNGEE. What the research found in general, with its limitations: The amount of clinical and demographic metadata varied by source and participant and was provided uncurated.

TCRbeta CDR3 regions were amplified from genomic DNA by means of the immunoSEQ Assay, a bias-controlled multiplex PCR. Per the authors' processing: Within the assay, amplification of reference gene primers was used to estimate how many nucleated cells each sample contained. Sequence reads were collapsed and filtered to measure the absolute abundance of every unique TCRbeta CDR3 rearrangement. Productive Simpson clonality was computed per sample as the square root of Simpson's diversity index over productive rearrangements. TCRdb took this table from immuneACCESS and kept in-frame rearrangements with V and J called. Such tables lack part of the clones; where checked against another copy, unresolved V genes explain under half of the gap, and the rest is unexplained. V and J calls and clone size are those listed in that table; D and trimming were worked out from the DNA. For this sample there are around 240,000 clones; approximately 80% appear just once. Approximately 7.4% of the sample is in the top ten clones.

The collaborating institutions used their own protocols to collect whole blood in K2EDTA tubes. For TCRbeta analysis, collaborator samples were shipped as frozen whole blood, as isolated PBMCs, or as DNA extracted from either sample type. With respect to this clone: What this receptor recognizes is not known. Base qualities are not recorded, but no much larger clone differs from it by a single base.

The sequence links TRBV9 to TRBJ2-3; TRBD1 matches 8 bases in the middle. This clonotype was sampled from a woman aged 50 to 60 with acute or convalescent COVID-19. Sequencing input: peripheral blood. The CDR3 reads as follows: CASSPQRTGLPDTQYF. The DNA reads TGTGCCAGCAGCCCCCAACGGACAGGGCTTCCAGATACGCAGTATTTT.